Described below is a single T cell receptor (beta chain) sequence and its context. Its antigen specificity is not known. No clone much larger than this one lies a single base away; base qualities are absent. Libraries were built with the immunoSEQ multiplex PCR assay. For the multiplex PCR, a mixture combining 60 forward primers for TCR Vbeta segments and 13 reverse primers for TCR Jbeta segments was used. A multiplex PCR assay on genomic DNA amplified the CDR3 region of rearranged TCR beta genes. The amplified TCR beta libraries were sequenced on the Illumina HiSeq System as 87-base-pair reads. Concerning the study's data processing: Across the 500 to 700 repertoires, a later analysis counted tens of millions of unique TCR beta chains, 9.5 million to 13 million of which were shared by at least two donors. A nearest-neighbor algorithm error-corrected the raw reads and collapsed the reads into unique sequences, merging closely related sequences to remove PCR and sequencing errors. V, D and J gene segments were assigned by aligning CDR3 sequences to IMGT reference sequences. For a sequence to be retained, a match of at least six nucleotides was required to both a V gene segment and a J gene segment. A rearrangement counted as productive if the CDR3 had no stop codons and remained in frame with V and J, and every other rearrangement counted as non-productive. Following IMGT convention, CDR3 was defined as the stretch from the second conserved V-encoded cysteine up to the conserved J-encoded phenylalanine. Sequences without an unambiguous match to a single V gene segment were excluded from the earlier analysis of 587 of the donors. An earlier analysis of 450 to 650 of the donors called V segments functional above 56.7% productive rearrangements and segregating when the between-donor standard deviation exceeded 5%. A statistical classification framework was built for diagnosing cytomegalovirus status from the catalog of TCR beta chain sequences. V and J gene assignment, in a later analysis, came from comparing TCR nucleotide sequences with IMGT/GENE-DB human TR gene sequences. The TCRdist pipeline was used in a later analysis to assign CDR3 sequences and most-parsimonious VDJ recombination scenarios. In a later analysis, every TCR beta chain was defined by the combination of its CDR3 amino acid sequence and its V-gene family, and reads without a unique V-gene family were dropped. As a way to deal with suspected cross-contamination and a sequencing artifact, a later analysis dropped roughly 600 nucleotide sequences that were highly shared and had low generation probability. A later analysis calculated a clonal expansion index for each public chain from normalized within-repertoire ranks of inferred template counts. Generation probabilities in a later analysis came from a VDJ recombination model fitted to out-of-frame rearrangements, and those results were checked against IGoR. In a later analysis, hypergeometric tests were used to score TCR-TCR, TCR-HLA and TCR-CMV co-occurrence, with a repertoire-size bias correction applied to TCR pairs. In a later analysis, false discovery rates were estimated by permuting HLA or CMV assignments 20 times. In a later analysis, co-occurring TCRs were grouped with DBSCAN, and TCRdist sequence similarity was added when clustering was performed within HLA-allele-positive subsets. For co-occurrence clustering, repertoires with fewer than 30,000 or more than 120,000 public chains were excluded, along with roughly 5 repertoires with anomalous nucleotide sharing. The table was pulled from immuneACCESS by TCRdb, which kept in-frame rearrangements only. Such tables lose some clones; where checked, under half of the loss comes from unresolved V genes, and the rest has no known cause. V and J calls and clone size follow that table, whereas D and trimming were derived from the DNA. A total of roughly 230,000 clones appear in this sample, 80% to 90% of them only once. 0.2% to 0.25% of the sample comes from the top ten.

These data belong to a study of cytomegalovirus exposure and HLA in healthy donors (dated by TCRdb to the late 2010s). Broadly, across the study: An earlier analysis of some 500 of the donors reported 250 to 300 Gb of sequence data and about 100 million unique TCR beta sequences from about 179 million T cells. About 280 gigabases of sequencing data and around 80 million unique TCR sequences made up an early release that covered 500 to 700 HLA-typed donors. Of the approximately 400 genotyped donors, roughly 80% fell in the genetic ancestry cluster associated with self-reported Caucasian donors. The study was designed to test whether signatures of past pathogen exposure could be identified by cataloging public T cell receptors. The T cell repertoires of about 700 subjects were profiled by immunosequencing and related to cytomegalovirus serostatus. Besides the first cohort of about 730 subjects, a separate validation cohort made up of roughly 130 different subjects was used. The study combined high-throughput TCR immunosequencing, statistical association of individual TCRs with disease status, and machine learning to predict cytomegalovirus infection status. To study patterns of TCR occurrence, a later analysis re-analyzed previously published TCR beta repertoires from several hundred donors and added high-resolution HLA genotyping. In the later analysis, no new phenotypic data were used to find candidate immune exposures; instead, reliance was placed on TCR beta sequences and their occurrence across donors. An earlier analysis of several hundred of the donors used high-throughput TCR beta sequencing to judge whether each TCR beta V gene segment behaved as functional or pseudogenic. Donor age, sex, ethnicity and CMV serostatus were compiled alongside the repertoire data. A later genetic analysis took genome-wide SNP genotypes for about 55% of the roughly 670 donors and used that subset as a discovery cohort. Every discovery cohort repertoire had been produced on one sequencing platform. Both class I and class II loci were covered by HLA typing, at four-digit resolution. Typing coverage differed by locus: A, B, C, DRB1 and DQB1 were typed in roughly 629-630 donors, DQA1 in around 500, DPA1 in 600 to 610, and DPB1 in approximately 450. Four to six DR-DQ haplotypes were handled as single units for association and clustering, since linkage in the cohort was strong. On average, over 200,000 unique TCR beta nucleotide sequences were sequenced per donor among roughly 430 genotyped donors of the cohort, with 15% to 20% of those sequences being non-productive.

Here is what the overall study found, with its caveats: According to the authors, the approach could potentially be generalized to other disease states and immunological phenotypes. Correlated functional status among segregating V segments might be attributable to linkage disequilibrium, but an unknown experimental factor could not be ruled out. The cohort was sequenced for TCR beta chains only, and without alpha or paired-chain data the features that could be detected were limited. A later analysis found that TCR association rates varied across HLA loci, with DRB1 alleles showing the most associated TCRs and HLA-C alleles the fewest. While some public TCRs were present in many individuals, most TCR sequences turned up only very rarely across donors. Because counts were too low, approximately 18 rarely observed V segments, including chromosome 9 orphons, were excluded from the earlier analysis of 587 of the donors. Sequencing depth was assumed to be roughly uniform across donors in the presence/absence analyses, though that assumption may not hold. In an earlier analysis of more than 450 of the donors, most TCR beta V segments were observed in productive rearrangements about 90% or about 30% of the time, broadly matching IMGT annotations. In a later genetic analysis, a missense DCLRE1C variant was associated with V-gene and J-gene trimming of TCR beta chains, and the association was replicated in an independent cohort. Assigning TCR associations to individual alleles was difficult when HLA alleles, especially DR and DQ, strongly co-occurred. A few of the identified cytomegalovirus-associated TCR beta chains were confirmed in vitro to be specific for cytomegalovirus antigens. Compared with equally common non-associated chains, HLA-associated TCR beta chains in a later analysis were more clonally expanded and had lower generation probabilities. Most CMV-associated TCR beta chains appeared to be HLA-restricted in a later analysis, and the HLA associations seemed to be driven largely by CMV exposure. Specific HLA alleles were associated with 18,000 or so TCR beta sequences at a false discovery rate of 0.05 in a later analysis. A cluster of highly shared sequence variants was judged likely to be a technical artifact of the sequencing pipeline. Cytomegalovirus status was reported to be diagnosed by the classifier with high specificity and sensitivity in both the original and validation cohorts. CMV serostatus was the only immune exposure information available for the cohort. A further reported finding was that TCR beta sequences accurately predicted the HLA-A and HLA-B alleles for most subjects in the first cohort. Compared with the roughly 700-donor mean, donors in an Asian-associated ancestry cluster had fewer N-insertions in productive TCRs, according to a later genetic analysis. Because HLA typing was unavailable for some donors at each locus, only the typed subset was used in association tests. According to a later analysis, parvovirus B19, influenza, CMV and Epstein-Barr virus appeared linked to several top co-occurrence clusters. A total of 150 to 200 TCR beta chains were listed by the study as associated with cytomegalovirus. Some IMGT-functional V segments, including TRBV6-2 and TRBV6-3, could not be distinguished by the 87-base-pair reads and were therefore excluded.

CDR1 is given as SGHRS and CDR2 as YFSETQ, both from the germline V gene. The germline ends are 13 bases apart after V is trimmed by 3 bases and J by 4 bases. Reading from cysteine to phenylalanine, the CDR3 counts 14 amino acids. This entry keeps only the CDR3 DNA: 42 bases, framed from base 1. The cohort comprised hundreds of healthy bone marrow donors. All cohort members were sampled while nominally healthy, although unrecorded immune exposures were likely present. The donor tested CMV seronegative, placing the donor among the approximately 360 seronegative members of the cohort. A peripheral blood sample was collected from each donor, and TCR beta sequencing was performed on peripheral blood mononuclear cells. The Qiagen DNeasy Blood Extraction Kit was used to extract genomic DNA from the blood cell samples.

The source material was PBMCs. This chain is built from TRBV5-1 and TRBJ1-2; no D segment can be confidently identified. This TCR derives from a girl aged 2-10 years in good health and CMV-seronegative. The DNA sequence is TGCGCCAGCAGCTCGGGAGGGCCCTTCTATGGCTACACCTTC. Its coded protein is CASSSGGPFYGYTF.